These 22 T cell receptor beta chains share one sample of origin, sequenced in a study of shared clonotypes between healthy human individuals. Libraries were prepared by immunoSEQ multiplex PCR; TCRdb keeps only in-frame clonotypes and omits some of them. The table shows 2 million to 2.5 million clones, with approximately 96% occurring only once. The sequenced material came from naive CD4+ T cells sorted from blood. Subset: CD45RA+ positively selected. The receptor source for this set is a young man in good health.

CDR3 protein: CASSLGNPTSGRAYQETQYF. In DNA form, the CDR3 reads TGTGCCAGCAGCTTAGGAAACCCTACTAGCGGGAGGGCCTATCAAGAGACCCAGTACTTC. V gene TRBV7-6 combines with J gene TRBJ2-5; TRBD2 matches at 13 bases. V was pared by 1 base and J by 2 bases, with 13 bases of the junction left unmatched. Per germline, CDR1 SGHVS and CDR2 FNYEAQ. This CDR3 is built from 20 residues.

This clone was seen only once. Within the sample, other DNA sequences also encode this same CDR3. As DNA, the CDR3 is TGTGCCAGCAGCTTAGGAAACACCATATATTTT. Translating it yields CASSLGNTIYF. This sequence joins TRBV7-8 and TRBJ1-3; D unresolved. The V end was cut by 1 base, the J end by 5 bases, with 0 bases between. This CDR3 is built from 11 residues. Germline CDR1 and CDR2: SGHVS and FQNEAQ.

The chain employs TRBV10-3 and TRBJ2-7; tentatively, D is TRBD1 (5 bases). The CDR3 totals 14 residues. CDR1 is ENHRY and CDR2 is SYGVKD in the germline V gene. The V end was cut by 2 bases, the J end by 0 bases, with 8 bases between. This chain's CDR3 is CAISEIDSSYEQYF. CDR3 sequence (DNA): TGTGCCATCAGTGAGATCGACAGCTCCTACGAGCAGTACTTC.

The rearrangement uses TRBV2 and TRBJ1-2, with D tentatively TRBD1 (6 bases). The CDR3 extends over 14 amino acids. Germline V lookup: CDR1 SNHLY, CDR2 FYNNEI. The V end was cut by 7 bases, the J end by 7 bases, with 19 bases between. CDR3 in DNA: TGTGCCAGCACCGGGGAGGGGGGCGGACCTGGCTACACCTTC. Its translation: CASTGEGGGPGYTF.

The J gene is TRBJ2-5, the V gene TRBV5-1, with 7 nucleotides matching TRBD1. Germline trimming cut 2 bases from V and 4 bases from J; bases unmatched to any gene: 8. CDR1 SGHRS and CDR2 YFSETQ come from the germline V gene. The CDR3 is made up of 15 amino acids. CDR3 in amino acids: CASSFRGDRAETQYF. In DNA form, the CDR3 reads TGCGCCAGCAGCTTCCGCGGAGACAGGGCAGAGACCCAGTACTTC.

This CDR3 reads CASSSGTKQFF. DNA of the CDR3: TGCGCCAGCAGCTCCGGGACTAAGCAGTTCTTC. The chain carries TRBV5-1 and TRBJ2-1, with 7 bases that match TRBD2. Germline V gene sequence: CDR1 SGHRS, CDR2 YFSETQ. J gave up 11 bases and V 3 bases, and 2 bases lay outside the gene matches. The CDR3 is 11 residues long.

The V call is TRBV13, the J call TRBJ2-7; D is possibly TRBD1 (5 bases). Germline loops: CDR1 PRHDT, CDR2 FYEKMQ (reference sequence). V shed 2 bases and J shed 0 bases, with 11 bases lying between them. CDR3 length: 15 amino acids. The CDR3 protein is CASSLTPDTSYEQYF. The CDR3 DNA follows: TGTGCCAGCAGCTTAACACCGGACACCTCCTACGAGCAGTACTTC.

The rearrangement uses TRBV27 and TRBJ2-7; TRBD2 matches 7 bases. The junction had 8 bases not matched to a gene; V was cut back by 6 bases and J by 0 bases. Germline CDR1 MNHEY, CDR2 SMNVEV (reference sequence). CDR3 length: 15 amino acids. In DNA form, the CDR3 reads TGTGCCAGCAGCACTAGCGTCGTGAGCTCCTACGAGCAGTACTTC. Translated: CASSTSVVSSYEQYF.

The V and J genes are TRBV5-1 and TRBJ2-7; D assignment may be TRBD1 or TRBD2 (7 bases each). Germline V lookup: CDR1 SGHRS, CDR2 YFSETQ. Trimming stripped 7 bases from V and 2 bases from J, with 16 bases between. The CDR3 has 14 amino acids. The CDR3 loop reads CASSRGGATYEQYF. CDR3 sequence (DNA): TGCGCCAGCTCCAGGGGGGGGGCTACCTACGAGCAGTACTTC.

The J gene is TRBJ2-7, the V gene TRBV6-5; 12 nucleotides agree with TRBD2. The CDR3 loop spans 15 amino acids. Germline V gives CDR1 MNHEY, CDR2 SVGAGI. V was clipped by 4 bases and J by 6 bases; unmatched bases: 7. The CDR3 bases are TGTGCCAGCAGTTCACCTGGACTAGCGGGGAGCGAGCAGTACTTC. Translation gives CASSSPGLAGSEQYF.

DNA of the CDR3: TGTGCCACCAGCAGAGACCTACGGACAGGGCAGCGACAGCCCCAGCATTTT. Protein sequence: CATSRDLRTGQRQPQHF. The gene calls are TRBV15 and TRBJ1-5; 8 nucleotides match TRBD1. Germline V gene data show CDR1 as LNHNV and CDR2 as YYDKDF (reference sequence). The V and J ends lost 0 bases and 7 bases, in that order; junction bases with no gene match: 11. The CDR3 runs 17 residues.

The CDR3 is CASSSSGGTFSDTQYF. The CDR3 DNA reads TGCGCCAGCAGCTCGTCAGGAGGAACTTTTTCGGATACGCAGTATTTT. The chain joins TRBV5-1 to TRBJ2-3; D is perhaps TRBD2 (5 bases). CDR3 length equals 16 residues. Germline V gene lookup returns CDR1 SGHRS and CDR2 YFSETQ. The V end lost 3 bases, the J end lost 6 bases, and 20 bases lay between the germline ends.

This chain uses TRBV27 with TRBJ1-4; 7 bases are a match to TRBD1. The CDR3 contains 15 residues. The trim removed 5 bases at V and 5 bases at J, leaving 8 bases unmatched. CDR1 MNHEY and CDR2 SMNVEV come from the germline V gene (reference sequence). The CDR3, as DNA: TGTGCCAGCAGTACTGGGACAGCTGCGAATGAAAAACTGTTTTTT. Its protein is CASSTGTAANEKLFF.

V and J are TRBV2 and TRBJ1-1; D perhaps matches TRBD1 (5 bases). Germline assignment: CDR1 SNHLY and CDR2 FYNNEI. V lost 2 bases and J 5 bases, leaving 18 bases between the germline ends. The CDR3 spans 16 residues. This chain's CDR3 is CASSEQRIPGGTEAFF. DNA of the CDR3: TGTGCCAGCAGTGAACAGAGGATCCCGGGGGGGACTGAAGCTTTCTTT. Based on the CDR3 plus reference TRBV2 and TRBJ1-1, the full variable domain is EPEVTQTPSHQVTQMGQEVILRCVPISNHLYFYWYRQILGQKVEFLVSFYNNEISEKSEIFDDQFSVERPDGSNFTLKIRSTKLEDSAMYFCASSEQRIPGGTEAFFGQGTRLTVV.

About this clone: One end of the junction fails to match germline, which may point to a read error. The rearrangement uses TRBV5-4 and TRBJ2-1, with D tentatively TRBD2 (7 bases). Germline values: CDR1 SGHNT, CDR2 YYREEE (reference sequence). The CDR3 has 15 amino acids. The CDR3 reads CASSFTGRGYIEQFF. In nucleotides, the CDR3 is TGTGCCAGCAGCTTTACTGGGAGGGGGTACATTGAGCAGTTCTTC.

The rearrangement uses TRBV7-9 and TRBJ2-3, with TRBD2 as a possible D gene (5 bases). The V gene lost 1 base and the J gene lost 2 bases, with 7 bases spanning the gap. Looked up from germline, CDR1 is SEHNR and CDR2 is FQNEAQ (reference sequence). The CDR3 is 14 amino acids. The CDR3 coding sequence is TGTGCCAGCAGCTTAGGAGGGAACACAGATACGCAGTATTTT. This sequence encodes CASSLGGNTDTQYF.

V is TRBV7-6 and J is TRBJ1-2; D is ambiguous. Germline-derived CDR1 and CDR2 are SGHVS and FNYEAQ. The V and J ends lost 0 bases and 6 bases respectively, with 17 bases between them. The CDR3 is made up of 16 amino acids. The CDR3 sequence is CASSLALPSQADGYTF. The CDR3 region has the DNA TGTGCCAGCAGCTTAGCTTTACCCTCCCAGGCGGATGGCTACACCTTC.

V usage is TRBV6-6 and J usage is TRBJ2-7; D unclear. Germline CDR1 and CDR2: MNHNY and SVGAGI (reference sequence). The CDR3 is made up of 13 amino acids. V was cut by 6 bases and J by 2 bases, with 11 bases left in between. CDR3 coding DNA: TGTGCCAGCAGCCAAACCTTAGCCTACGAGCAGTACTTC. Translated: CASSQTLAYEQYF.

The chain uses TRBV18 and TRBJ1-1, with D unresolved. The germline CDR1 and CDR2 sequences are KGHSH and LQKENI. The V end was cut by 1 base, the J end by 10 bases, with 10 bases between. This CDR3 spans 12 amino acids. CDR3 loop: CASSPQGGGAFF. The CDR3 nucleotides are TGTGCCAGCTCACCACAGGGTGGCGGAGCTTTCTTT.

This chain links TRBV11-2 with TRBJ1-3; D is unresolved. The V end was cut by 5 bases, the J end by 2 bases, with 10 bases between. CDR3 size: 14 residues. Looked up from germline, CDR1 is SGHAT and CDR2 is FQNNGV. CDR3 in amino acids: CASSQRRTGNTIYF. The CDR3, as DNA: TGTGCCAGCAGCCAGCGGAGGACTGGAAACACCATATATTTT.

The chain employs TRBV19 and TRBJ1-1; 7 bases are a match to TRBD1. V lost 5 bases and J lost 4; bases outside the gene matches: 10. CDR3 size: 15 residues. Germline values: CDR1 LNHDA, CDR2 SQIVND (reference sequence). The CDR3 nucleotides are TGTGCCAGTAGTGCGACCAGGGGGAGGGGCACTGAAGCTTTCTTT. Residues: CASSATRGRGTEAFF.

The chain uses TRBV5-1 and TRBJ1-4; 12 nucleotides line up with TRBD1. Per the germline V gene, CDR1 is SGHRS and CDR2 is YFSETQ. The trim removed 0 bases at V and 7 bases at J, leaving 16 bases unmatched. The CDR3 has 20 residues. In nucleotides, the CDR3 is TGCGCCAGCAGCTTGGCTTGGGGACGGGGACAGGGGGCCAGGGCTGAAAAACTGTTTTTT. This codes for CASSLAWGRGQGARAEKLFF.